This TCR beta chain was documented in a study of T-cell reconstitution after alpha-beta-depleted transplantation in children. The J segment lost 1 base and the V segment lost 4 bases, leaving 3 bases of the junction unmatched. This CDR3 comprises 13 residues. Germline CDR1 and CDR2: DFQATT and SNEGSKA (reference sequence). For TCRbeta, the library was prepared with unique molecular identifiers. MiXCR was run by TCRdb on the PCR reads, yielding one entry per CDR3 protein. The sample consists of about 980,000 distinct CDR3 sequences, under 30% of them appearing once. The genes are TRBV20-1 and TRBJ1-1, with 7 bases fitting TRBD1. Specimen: PBMCs, mostly from graft donor cells, collected 360 days after TCRalphabeta/CD19-depleted stem cell transplant. The clonotype originates from a boy under three years old who had a stem cell transplant for SCID, so the T cells may come from the graft donor. The CDR3 region is CSATTGRNTEAFF. CDR3 in DNA: TGCAGTGCTACGACAGGGCGGAACACTGAAGCTTTCTTT.